Below, 10 T cell receptor beta chains from the same sample are listed, as sequenced in a study of T cell repertoires in ileal Crohn's disease. Assay used: immunoSEQ multiplex PCR; TCRdb lists only in-frame clones, some missing. The table records 7,200 or so clones, more than 70% of them present only once. Described time point: proximal margin of the surgical specimen (macroscopically non-inflamed). The sample taken for sequencing was ileal tissue. These receptors were collected from an adult with Crohn's disease.

The chain uses TRBV4-1 and TRBJ2-6; D may correspond to TRBD1 or TRBD2 (5 bases each). This CDR3 has 16 amino acids. Germline V gene lookup returns CDR1 MGHRA and CDR2 YSYEKL. V was cut by 0 bases and J by 2 bases, with 8 bases left in between. The CDR3 region is CASSQDLGAGANVLTF. The CDR3 DNA follows: TGCGCCAGCAGCCAAGATTTGGGGGCTGGGGCCAACGTCCTGACTTTC.

The chain has TRBV27 and TRBJ2-4; D is perhaps TRBD1 (5 bases). Germline V gene lookup returns CDR1 MNHEY and CDR2 SMNVEV (reference sequence). Trimming removed 7 bases from V and 0 bases from J, with 13 bases in between. The CDR3 is 15 amino acids. The CDR3 region has the DNA TGTGCCAGCAAGGGTGCAGGGTTAGCCAAAAACATTCAGTACTTC. It codes for CASKGAGLAKNIQYF.

This sequence joins TRBV27 and TRBJ1-2, with 8 bases lining up with TRBD1. The V segment lost 4 bases and the J segment 4 bases; nucleotides outside the gene matches: 8. CDR1 MNHEY and CDR2 SMNVEV come from the germline V gene (reference sequence). This CDR3 contains 15 residues. The CDR3 nucleotides read TGTGCCAGCAGTTCCCTATATACAGGGGGCTATGGCTACACCTTC. Translation: CASSSLYTGGYGYTF.

V is TRBV23-1 and J is TRBJ2-5, with 9 positions matching TRBD1. TRBV23-1 is designated an ORF whose function remains uncertain. The CDR3 spans 14 residues. Germline trimming cut 2 bases from V and 5 bases from J; bases unmatched to any gene: 3. Here the CDR3 DNA reads TGCGCCAGCAGTCAAGGTGACAGGGGGGAGACCCAGTACTTC. Translation: CASSQGDRGETQYF.

The chain has TRBV6-1 and TRBJ1-2; no definite D call. Trimming stripped 4 bases from V and 6 bases from J, with 12 bases between. This CDR3 has 13 amino acids. CDR1 MNHNS and CDR2 SASEGT come from the germline V gene. The CDR3 DNA reads as TGTGCCAGCAGTGTTTTGGGGAGGGATGGCTACACCTTC. It encodes CASSVLGRDGYTF.

The chain has TRBV28 and TRBJ1-1; TRBD1 matches 7 bases. The CDR3 length is 14 residues. The germline gives CDR1 MDHEN, CDR2 SYDVKM. V dropped 5 bases and J dropped 6; count of bases not matched to a gene: 9. CDR3 in DNA: TGTGCCAGCAGTATTACAGGGGTTCTGGCTGAAGCTTTCTTT. Translation gives CASSITGVLAEAFF. The full variable domain, in which reference TRBV28 and TRBJ1-1 provide the parts outside the CDR3, is DVKVTQSSRYLVKRTGEKVFLECVQDMDHENMFWYRQDPGLGLRLIYFSYDVKMKEKGDIPEGYSVSREKKERFSLILESASTNQTSMYLCASSITGVLAEAFFGQGTRLTVV.

The chain links TRBV7-2 to TRBJ1-5; D is perhaps TRBD1 (5 bases). Germline V CDR1 and CDR2: SGHTA, FQGNSA. V was clipped by 1 base and J by 6 bases, with 16 bases between them. This CDR3 has 16 residues. The CDR3 nucleotides read TGTGCCAGCAGCTTAGGGATAGGGGCGATCGGTCAGCCCCAGCATTTT. This codes for CASSLGIGAIGQPQHF.

The rearrangement joins TRBV11-2 to TRBJ1-2; maybe TRBD1 (5 bases). Germline V gene sequence: CDR1 SGHAT, CDR2 FQNNGV. The CDR3 consists of 13 residues. Trimming removed 3 bases from V and 3 bases from J, with 8 bases in between. CDR3 amino acids: CASSFREDYGYTF. The CDR3 DNA reads TGTGCCAGCAGCTTCAGGGAGGACTATGGCTACACCTTC.

This clone was detected only a few times. The chain recombines TRBV6-1 with TRBJ2-3, with D unresolved. This CDR3 comprises 13 residues. Trimming cost V 5 bases and J 6 bases, with 12 bases left between them. Per the germline V gene, CDR1 is MNHNS and CDR2 is SASEGT. The CDR3 region is CASSLRTTDTQYF. In nucleotides, the CDR3 is TGTGCCAGCAGTTTACGGACCACGGATACGCAGTATTTT.

The rearrangement uses TRBV7-2 and TRBJ1-5; D gene ambiguous. V lost 6 bases and J 2 bases, leaving 8 bases between the germline ends. This CDR3 spans 13 amino acids. CDR1 and CDR2 from the germline V gene are SGHTA and FQGNSA. The CDR3 DNA sequence: TGTGCCAGCAGTACTACTGGCAATCAGCCCCAGCATTTT. This codes for CASSTTGNQPQHF.